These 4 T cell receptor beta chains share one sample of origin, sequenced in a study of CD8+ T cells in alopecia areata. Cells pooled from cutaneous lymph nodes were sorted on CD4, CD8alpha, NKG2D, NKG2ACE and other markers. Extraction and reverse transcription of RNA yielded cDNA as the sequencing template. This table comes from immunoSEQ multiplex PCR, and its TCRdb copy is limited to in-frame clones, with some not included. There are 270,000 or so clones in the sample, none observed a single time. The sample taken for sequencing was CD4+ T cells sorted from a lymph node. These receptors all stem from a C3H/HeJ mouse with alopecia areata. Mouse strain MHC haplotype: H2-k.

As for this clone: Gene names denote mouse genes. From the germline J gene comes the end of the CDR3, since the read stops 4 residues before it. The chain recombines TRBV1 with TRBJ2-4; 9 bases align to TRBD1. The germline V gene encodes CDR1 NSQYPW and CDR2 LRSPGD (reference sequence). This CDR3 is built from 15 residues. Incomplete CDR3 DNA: TGCACCTGCAGTGCAGACACAGGGGGCTCAAAC. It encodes CTCSADTGGSN. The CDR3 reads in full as CTCSADTGGSNTLYF.

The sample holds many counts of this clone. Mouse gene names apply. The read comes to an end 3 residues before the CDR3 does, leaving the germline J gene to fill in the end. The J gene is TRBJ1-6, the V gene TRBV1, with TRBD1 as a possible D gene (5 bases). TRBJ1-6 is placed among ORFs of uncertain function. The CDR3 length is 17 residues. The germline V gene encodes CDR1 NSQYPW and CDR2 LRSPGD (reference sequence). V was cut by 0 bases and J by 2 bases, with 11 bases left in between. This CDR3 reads CTCSADRGGTYNSPLYF. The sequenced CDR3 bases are TGCACCTGCAGTGCAGATCGGGGGGGGACCTATAATTCGCCC.

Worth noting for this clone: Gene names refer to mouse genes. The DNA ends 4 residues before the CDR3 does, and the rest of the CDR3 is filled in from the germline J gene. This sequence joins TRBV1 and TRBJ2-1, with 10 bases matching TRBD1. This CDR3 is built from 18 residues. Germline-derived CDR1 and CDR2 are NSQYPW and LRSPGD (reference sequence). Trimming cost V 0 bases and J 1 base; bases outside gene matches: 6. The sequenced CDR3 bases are TGCACCTGCAGTGCAGATCAGACAGGGGGCGGGAACTATGCT. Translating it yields CTCSADQTGGGNYA. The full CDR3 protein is CTCSADQTGGGNYAEQFF. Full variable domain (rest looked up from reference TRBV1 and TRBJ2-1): VTLLEQNPRWRLVPRGQAVNLRCILKNSQYPWMSWYQQDLQKQLQWLFTLRSPGDKEVKSLPGADYLATRVTDTELRLQVANMSQGRTLYCTCSADQTGGGNYAEQFFGPGTRLTVL.

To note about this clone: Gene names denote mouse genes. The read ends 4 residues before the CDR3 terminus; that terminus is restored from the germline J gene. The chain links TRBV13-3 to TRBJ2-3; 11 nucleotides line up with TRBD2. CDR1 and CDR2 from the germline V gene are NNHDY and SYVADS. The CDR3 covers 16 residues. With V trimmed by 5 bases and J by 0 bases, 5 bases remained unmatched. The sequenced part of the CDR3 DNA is TGTGCCAGCAGGGACTGGGGGGTTACTAGTGCAGAA. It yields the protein CASRDWGVTSAE. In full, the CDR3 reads CASRDWGVTSAETLYF.